This T cell receptor (beta chain) is from a study of CD4 T cells in relation to SARS-CoV-2 and coronaviruses (dated by TCRdb to the early 2020s). About the study as a whole: In the ViraFEST assay, PBMCs were grown with antigen for nine to eleven days, and TCR beta CDR3s were then sequenced to identify antigen-specific clonal expansions. The study assessed, at the TCR clonotype level, memory CD4+ T cell crossreactivity between SARS-CoV-2 and common cold coronavirus spike proteins. An HIV-1 Nef peptide pool or a no-peptide culture served as the negative reference condition. Using patient-derived lymphoblastoid cell lines, the shared crossreactive spike epitopes were mapped to their HLA restriction. Samples from a few pre-COVID donors and the naive versus memory experiments were sequenced with the Adaptive Biotechnologies TCR-sequencing kit; other data were Illumina-based. Expansion assays from other donors in the study were sequenced with a different, Illumina-based TCR-beta assay.

As to this clone: The antigen it binds to is not known. No quality values exist for individual bases; no much larger clone is one base distant.

Overall study results and their limits: Crossreactivity analysis was centred on spike protein, so crossreactivity against other viral proteins was not assessed. Crossreactive clones showed significantly weaker SARS-CoV-2-driven expansion than monoreactive clones, consistent with antigenic imprinting. Pre-pandemic and post-infection samples were not both contributed by any donor, so tracing of the source of pre-existing responses was limited. Roughly 60% of donors had memory CD4+ clonotypes that crossrecognized SARS-CoV-2 and at least one common cold coronavirus spike. The study was limited by small numbers of patients and tested TCRs.

Counted from cysteine to phenylalanine, this CDR3 has 16 amino acids. Of all the DNA, just the CDR3 is kept, 48 bases in frame from base 1. V is pruned by 4 bases and J by 5 bases, leaving 8 bases of the junction without a gene match. Reading the germline V gene (reference sequence) gives CDR1 SEHNR and CDR2 FQNEAQ. CD4+ T cells from unexposed donors were collected before the COVID-19 pandemic (2011-2018). Following 10 days of culture, the EasySep CD4+ T cell isolation kit was used to isolate CD4+ T cells. As far as cell numbers permitted, CD4+ T cells from unexposed donors were tested for reactivity against SARS-CoV-2 S and N as well as four spike pools from common cold coronaviruses. Each well held approximately 2.1 million PBMCs cultured in IMDM containing roughly 5% human AB serum and about 9.4 IU/ml IL-2. Half of the culture medium was replaced with fresh IL-2-containing medium on days 3 and 7. In general, every peptide culture condition was set up in three replicate wells. The leukapheresis product used for the unexposed donors was purchased from a commercial source. Ficoll-Paque PLUS gradient centrifugation was used to isolate PBMCs from leukapheresis product or whole blood. The PBMCs went either fresh into the expansion assay or into cryopreservation at -140 degrees C. The QIAamp Micro DNA Kit was used to extract genomic DNA from the CD4+ T cells.

Library creation used the immunoSEQ multiplex PCR assay. In the original analysis: During preprocessing, nonproductive sequences were removed, along with CDR3s that did not begin with C, did not end with F or W, or were shorter than 7 amino acids. The MANAFEST web app was used to call antigen-specific clonotypes on the basis of expansion compared with the reference and with other culture wells. To be counted as positive, a clone had to show significant expansion compared with the reference culture, at an FDR below 0.05, in 2 of 3 replicate wells. For a clone to be considered positive, significant expansion relative to all other tandem wells and an odds ratio above 5 were also required. CDR3 homology was quantified as pairwise Levenshtein distance, calculated with the stringdist R package after three terminal residues were trimmed from each end. The table was pulled from immuneACCESS by TCRdb, which kept in-frame rearrangements only. Such tables lose some clones; where checked, under half of the loss comes from unresolved V genes, and the rest has no known cause. Clonal size and the V and J genes are those of that table, whereas D and trimming came from the DNA. Across this sample there are tens of thousands of clones, with less than 85% seen only once. The ten most abundant clones make up approximately 29% of the sample.

The V and J genes are TRBV7-9 and TRBJ2-2; 9 bases in between match TRBD2. The clonotype was recovered from a human donor in good health. Sequencing input: CD4+ T cells from PBMCs, cultured in vitro. CDR3 loop: CASSSHSGRGTGELFF. The base sequence is TGTGCCAGCAGCTCCCATAGCGGGAGAGGGACCGGGGAGCTGTTTTTT.